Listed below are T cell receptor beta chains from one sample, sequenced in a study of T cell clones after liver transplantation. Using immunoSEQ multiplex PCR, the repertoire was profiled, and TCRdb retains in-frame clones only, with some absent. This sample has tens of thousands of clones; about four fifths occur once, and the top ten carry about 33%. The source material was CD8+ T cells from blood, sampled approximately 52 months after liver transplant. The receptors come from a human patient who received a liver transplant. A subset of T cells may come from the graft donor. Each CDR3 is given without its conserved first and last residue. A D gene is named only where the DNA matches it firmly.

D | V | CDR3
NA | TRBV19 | ASTGGVGYT
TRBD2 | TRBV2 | ASSETSVSSYNEQF
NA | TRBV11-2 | ASSFEGGETQY
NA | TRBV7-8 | ASSVTLWAEAF
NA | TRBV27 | ASSPLLAKNIQY
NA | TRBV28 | ASSPLRPGNTEAF
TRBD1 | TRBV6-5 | ASSPTGSGTDTQY
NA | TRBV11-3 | ASSPPVGDTQY
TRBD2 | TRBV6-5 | ASSYGAGGHTDTQY
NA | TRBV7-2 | ASSFVGGPAYGYT
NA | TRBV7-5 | ASKGQGPDTQY
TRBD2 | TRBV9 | ASSASGGSGEEQF
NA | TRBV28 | ASSRSPDGFNQPQH
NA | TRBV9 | ASSVSGAGTGELF
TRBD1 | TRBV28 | ASSLLYRGRRMNTEAF
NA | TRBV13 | ASSLEGSTEAF
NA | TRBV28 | ASIPSSDIPYEQY
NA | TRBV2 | ASSEAAPGDGYT
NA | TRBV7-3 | ARANVRTVNQPQH
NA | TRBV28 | ASSRGFEQF
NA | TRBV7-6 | ASSLSIGSTDTQY
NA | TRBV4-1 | ASSQDPGTPHNEQF
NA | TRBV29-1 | SVEYRDRDRDTQY
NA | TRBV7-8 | ASSNRDPRGEQY
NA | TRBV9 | ASSAGGTEAF
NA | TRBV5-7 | ASNHQSREQY
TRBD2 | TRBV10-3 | AITQLAGGTNTGELF
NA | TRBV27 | ASSLSDGSYEQY
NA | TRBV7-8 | AIKRGGNTGELF
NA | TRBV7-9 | ASSLGNGLNEQF
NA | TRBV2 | ASVGGDRLGANQPQH
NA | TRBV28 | ASSPVQGGPYEQY
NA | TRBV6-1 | ASSELLGGYDQPQH
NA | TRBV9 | ASSGPGRGNQPQH
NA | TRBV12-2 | ASRLPRLPGTVYGYT
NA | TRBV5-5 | ASSLGREQY
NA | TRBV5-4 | ASSLRGTDYGYT
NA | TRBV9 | ASSNQPGANVLT
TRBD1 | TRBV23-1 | ASSQSGQATSSSYNSPLH
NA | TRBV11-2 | ASSFLASGYEQY
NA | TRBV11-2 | ASSLGASYEQY
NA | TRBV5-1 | ASSLELNTEAF
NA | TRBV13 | ASSPTGHEQF
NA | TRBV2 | ASSDNTGELF
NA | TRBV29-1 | SVDGIDEKDYEQY
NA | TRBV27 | ASSLIGVGNQPQH
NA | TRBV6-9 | ASSYSPGSTPQH
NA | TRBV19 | ATRWGEATDTQY
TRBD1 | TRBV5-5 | ASSPGVQGAGQPQH
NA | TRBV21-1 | ASSNPATNEKLF
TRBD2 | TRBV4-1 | ASSQAWTSGYYEQY
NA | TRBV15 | ATSAGTTGANVLT
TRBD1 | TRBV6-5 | ASSSGQGAVEQY
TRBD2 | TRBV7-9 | ASSLEAGGNTGELF
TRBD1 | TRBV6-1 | ASSETGTSYT